Presented here are 18 T cell receptor beta chains from one specimen sequenced in a study of T cell responses to AZD1222 COVID-19 vaccine. The data were produced by immunoSEQ multiplex PCR, yet TCRdb's version contains in-frame clones alone and is incomplete. Here the sample spans 100,000 to 150,000 clones, around 90% being singletons. The sample consisted of peripheral blood, taken on day 0 of AZD1222 vaccination. The receptors were sampled from an adult in good health.

The chain uses TRBV14 and TRBJ2-6; the D is unclear. CDR1 is SGHDN and CDR2 is FVKESK in the germline V gene. The CDR3 covers 15 residues. The V end lost 2 bases, the J end lost 2 bases, and 7 bases lay between the germline ends. The DNA for the CDR3 is TGTGCCAGCAGCCAATACCCTACTGGGGCCAACGTCCTGACTTTC. Protein sequence: CASSQYPTGANVLTF.

The chain has TRBV7-8 and TRBJ2-3, with 7 bases lining up with TRBD1. After removal of 8 bases from V and 5 bases from J, the junction contained 10 bases not matched to a gene. CDR1 is SGHVS, CDR2 FQNEAQ, per germline. This CDR3 contains 14 residues. For the CDR3, the DNA is TGTGCCAGCGCAAGGGACAGAGTTGGAGATACGCAGTATTTT. This gives the protein CASARDRVGDTQYF.

J is TRBJ1-1 and V is TRBV5-1, with 12 bases lining up with TRBD1. With V trimmed by 4 bases and J by 7 bases, 14 bases remained unmatched. The CDR3 runs to 17 residues. Germline V gene data show CDR1 as SGHRS and CDR2 as YFSETQ. The CDR3: CASSVSGTGGVLGEAFF. The CDR3 nucleotides read TGCGCCAGCAGCGTATCCGGGACAGGGGGCGTTCTTGGTGAAGCTTTCTTT.

The chain employs TRBV4-3 and TRBJ2-7, with D unresolved. There are 13 residues in the CDR3. V was trimmed by 1 base and J by 2 bases, leaving 6 bases between them. Germline V CDR1 and CDR2: LGHNA, YSLEER. This chain's CDR3 is CASSQGPTYEQYF. In nucleotides, the CDR3 is TGCGCCAGCAGCCAAGGCCCAACCTACGAGCAGTACTTC.

This chain uses TRBV6-5 with TRBJ1-2, with D possibly TRBD1 on 5 matching bases. The germline V gene has CDR1 MNHEY and CDR2 SVGAGI. The V gene lost 5 bases and the J gene lost 4 bases, with 17 bases spanning the gap. This CDR3 is 15 amino acids long. The CDR3 DNA follows: TGTGCCAGCAGTCGGGACGCGACGTCCCCCTATGGCTACACCTTC. Encoded protein: CASSRDATSPYGYTF.

The chain couples TRBV7-2 to TRBJ1-1; D uncertain. Trimming took off 6 bases at V and 4 bases at J, with 15 bases between the two ends. The germline CDR1 and CDR2 sequences are SGHTA and FQGNSA. The CDR3 is made up of 14 amino acids. Here the CDR3 DNA reads TGTGCCAGCAGGCGCGGAGAGTCCGGCACTGAAGCTTTCTTT. It encodes CASRRGESGTEAFF.

This chain uses TRBV30 with TRBJ2-7, with D unclear. V was trimmed by 3 bases and J by 2 bases, leaving 8 bases between them. The CDR3 has 12 amino acids. In germline, CDR1 is GTSNPN, CDR2 SVGIG (reference sequence). CDR3 sequence: CAWRAETYEQYF. The CDR3 DNA follows: TGTGCCTGGAGAGCAGAAACCTACGAGCAGTACTTC.

J is TRBJ1-4 and V is TRBV7-9; D unclear. The CDR3 consists of 13 residues. The germline gives CDR1 SEHNR, CDR2 FQNEAQ (reference sequence). The V end lost 5 bases, the J end lost 7 bases, and 11 bases lay between the germline ends. The CDR3 spells CASSHTEFEKLFF. For the CDR3, the DNA is TGTGCCAGCAGCCACACAGAGTTTGAAAAACTGTTTTTT.

There are a few counts of this clone. The genes are TRBV29-1 and TRBJ2-2; the D gene could be TRBD1 or TRBD2 (5 bases each). The germline gives CDR1 SQVTM, CDR2 ANQGSEA. Trimming pared 5 bases from V and 2 bases from J, leaving 12 bases between. The CDR3 covers 14 residues. CDR3 protein: CSVPGRGNTGELFF. The DNA of the CDR3 is TGCAGCGTTCCGGGACGGGGAAACACCGGGGAGCTGTTTTTT.

This clone has just a few counts. The V call is TRBV7-2, the J call TRBJ2-7, with TRBD2 matching 8 bases. Trimming took 3 bases from V and 6 from J; bases not matched to a gene: 4. The CDR3 runs to 13 residues. Per germline, CDR1 SGHTA and CDR2 FQGNSA. For the CDR3, the DNA is TGTGCCAGCAGCTTGGGGCTAGCGGGCGAGCAGTACTTC. Amino acid sequence: CASSLGLAGEQYF.

This chain joins TRBV9 and TRBJ2-2; 8 bases line up with TRBD2. CDR1 SGDLS and CDR2 YYNGEE come from the germline V gene. The trim removed 0 bases at V and 1 base at J, leaving 5 bases unmatched. The CDR3 contains 17 residues. The CDR3 bases are TGTGCCAGCAGCGTAGCAGGGCTAGCGGGGAACACCGGGGAGCTGTTTTTT. Its protein is CASSVAGLAGNTGELFF.

J is TRBJ1-1 and V is TRBV28, with 7 bases lining up with TRBD1. Germline assignment: CDR1 MDHEN and CDR2 SYDVKM. This CDR3 spans 13 amino acids. V lost 6 bases and J lost 6; bases outside the gene matches: 7. CDR3 bases: TGTGCCAGCAGCATAAAGGGGGCACCTGAAGCTTTCTTT. Translating it yields CASSIKGAPEAFF.

This chain links TRBV6-5 with TRBJ1-1, with TRBD1 matching over 9 bases. CDR1 MNHEY and CDR2 SVGAGI come from the germline V gene. The junction had 8 bases not matched to a gene; V was cut back by 2 bases and J by 10 bases. The CDR3 runs to 14 residues. This CDR3 reads CASSYGDRDVRAFF. The CDR3 DNA reads TGTGCCAGCAGTTACGGGGACAGGGATGTACGAGCTTTCTTT.

The rearrangement joins TRBV7-2 to TRBJ1-2; unclear D gene. V was cut by 2 bases and J by 6 bases, with 7 bases left in between. Germline CDR1 reads SGHTA; CDR2 reads FQGNSA. The CDR3 has 12 residues. Here the CDR3 DNA reads TGTGCCAGCAGCTTATACGGAGATGGCTACACCTTC. This encodes CASSLYGDGYTF. The variable domain in full, with the rest retrieved from reference TRBV7-2 and TRBJ1-2, is GAGVSQSPSNKVTEKGKDVELRCDPISGHTALYWYRQSLGQGLEFLIYFQGNSAPDKSGLPSDRFSAERTGGSVSTLTIQRTQQEDSAVYLCASSLYGDGYTFGSGTRLTVV.

The chain combines TRBV5-1 with TRBJ1-1; no definite D call. The germline V gene encodes CDR1 SGHRS and CDR2 YFSETQ. The CDR3 covers 11 residues. The V and J ends lost 6 bases and 1 base respectively, with 4 bases between them. CDR3 nucleotides: TGCGCCAGCAAGGAGAACACTGAAGCTTTCTTT. Residues: CASKENTEAFF. Looking up the rest from reference TRBV5-1 and TRBJ1-1 gives the full variable domain: KAGVTQTPRYLIKTRGQQVTLSCSPISGHRSVSWYQQTPGQGLQFLFEYFSETQRNKGNFPGRFSGRQFSNSRSEMNVSTLELGDSALYLCASKENTEAFFGQGTRLTVV.

J is TRBJ1-5 and V is TRBV29-1, with TRBD1 matching 10 bases. Germline V gene data show CDR1 as SQVTM and CDR2 as ANQGSEA. The CDR3 totals 15 residues. The junction had 11 bases not matched to a gene; V was cut back by 7 bases and J by 5 bases. The CDR3 region has the DNA TGCAGCGCTGTTGCGACAGGGGGCGGGGATCAGCCCCAGCATTTT. It specifies CSAVATGGGDQPQHF. Full variable domain (missing parts from reference TRBV29-1 and TRBJ1-5): SAVISQKPSRDICQRGTSLTIQCQVDSQVTMMFWYRQQPGQSLTLIATANQGSEATYESGFVIDKFPISRPNLTFSTLTVSNMSPEDSSIYLCSAVATGGGDQPQHFGDGTRLSIL.

The chain is built from TRBV7-2 and TRBJ2-7, with D maybe TRBD1 (5 bases). The CDR3 spans 14 residues. The ends were cut back, 2 bases at V and 4 bases at J, with 12 bases in the middle. Germline CDR1 SGHTA, CDR2 FQGNSA. The CDR3 loop is CASSLSHRQYEQYF. The CDR3 nucleotides read TGTGCCAGCAGCTTATCACACAGGCAGTACGAGCAGTACTTC.

The V call is TRBV18, the J call TRBJ1-5; D remains unclear. Looked up from germline, CDR1 is KGHSH and CDR2 is LQKENI. Trimming shortened V by 3 bases and J by 0 bases, and 6 bases separated the two germline ends. This CDR3 region has 14 residues. The CDR3 DNA sequence: TGTGCCAGCTCACCCATGAATAGCAATCAGCCCCAGCATTTT. Protein product: CASSPMNSNQPQHF.